A single sample gave rise to the 13 T cell receptor beta chains below, sequenced in a study of blood T cell repertoires in COVID-19. Libraries were prepared by immunoSEQ multiplex PCR; TCRdb keeps only in-frame clonotypes and omits some of them. Here the sample spans roughly 200,000 clones, approximately 90% being singletons. Material: peripheral blood. The receptors were sampled from a man aged 35 to 55 with active or convalescent COVID-19.

Turning to this clone: Distinct nucleotide sequences in the sample also encode this CDR3. This chain's CDR3 is CAWSVGGAQETQYF. As DNA, the CDR3 is TGTGCCTGGAGTGTTGGGGGCGCGCAAGAGACCCAGTACTTC. This rearrangement joins TRBV30 to TRBJ2-5, with a possible D match to TRBD1 (6 bases). The CDR3 sequence is 14 residues long. V lost 0 bases to trimming and J lost 2 bases, with 10 bases between them. Germline assignment: CDR1 GTSNPN and CDR2 SVGIG (reference sequence). Full variable domain (outside the CDR3, taken from reference TRBV30 and TRBJ2-5): SQTIHQWPATLVQPVGSPLSLECTVEGTSNPNLYWYRQAAGRGLQLLFYSVGIGQISSEVPQNLSASRPQDRQFILSSKKLLLSDSGFYLCAWSVGGAQETQYFGPGTRLLVL.

This clone was seen once. The rearrangement joins TRBV29-1 to TRBJ1-5; 7 bases map to TRBD1. Trimming cost V 5 bases and J 4 bases; bases outside gene matches: 5. The CDR3 has 13 amino acids. CDR1 and CDR2 from the germline V gene are SQVTM and ANQGSEA. The CDR3, as DNA: TGCAGCGTTCAGGGACAGACAAATCAGCCCCAGCATTTT. Translating gives CSVQGQTNQPQHF.

The V call is TRBV29-1, the J call TRBJ2-5, with 9 bases aligning to TRBD1. The CDR3 sequence is 12 residues long. Germline CDR1 is SQVTM and CDR2 is ANQGSEA. V lost 6 bases to trimming and J lost 4 bases; unmatched junction nucleotides: 3. CDR3: CSVGTGIETQYF. The CDR3 nucleotides are TGCAGCGTCGGGACAGGGATAGAGACCCAGTACTTC.

This chain links TRBV5-1 with TRBJ1-3; TRBD1 aligns across 7 bases. This CDR3 contains 16 residues. Per germline, CDR1 SGHRS and CDR2 YFSETQ. Trimming removed 3 bases from V and 2 bases from J; junction bases left unmatched: 8. The CDR3: CASSSGQANTGNTIYF. CDR3 DNA sequence: TGCGCCAGCAGCTCCGGACAGGCGAATACTGGAAACACCATATATTTT.

The chain joins TRBV7-9 to TRBJ2-3; a weak D match, TRBD1 (6 bases). This CDR3 region has 15 residues. The V and J ends lost 2 bases and 2 bases respectively, with 11 bases between them. In germline, CDR1 is SEHNR, CDR2 FQNEAQ (reference sequence). In nucleotides, the CDR3 is TGTGCCAGCAGCTTAATGGGGGCCATCACAGATACGCAGTATTTT. Protein product: CASSLMGAITDTQYF.

The V call is TRBV7-2, the J call TRBJ2-3, with TRBD2 matching over 7 bases. This CDR3 is built from 16 residues. The V segment lost 4 bases and the J segment 0 bases; nucleotides outside the gene matches: 7. The germline gives CDR1 SGHTA, CDR2 FQGNSA. The CDR3 protein is CASSWILSGSTDTQYF. The CDR3 DNA follows: TGTGCCAGCAGCTGGATACTTAGCGGGAGCACAGATACGCAGTATTTT.

This clone occurred a few times. The chain couples TRBV2 to TRBJ2-2, with D perhaps TRBD1 (6 bases). V lost 7 bases, J lost 3 bases, and 12 bases lay in between. The CDR3 loop spans 14 amino acids. Germline CDR1 is SNHLY and CDR2 is FYNNEI. CDR3 amino acids: CASKLDSHTGELFF. Here the CDR3 DNA reads TGTGCCAGCAAATTGGACAGTCACACCGGGGAGCTGTTTTTT. The whole variable domain, filled in from reference TRBV2 and TRBJ2-2, reads EPEVTQTPSHQVTQMGQEVILRCVPISNHLYFYWYRQILGQKVEFLVSFYNNEISEKSEIFDDQFSVERPDGSNFTLKIRSTKLEDSAMYFCASKLDSHTGELFFGEGSRLTVL.

The J gene is TRBJ2-7, the V gene TRBV27, with D tentatively TRBD1 (6 bases). Trimming pared 3 bases from V and 4 bases from J, leaving 13 bases between. Germline CDR1 MNHEY, CDR2 SMNVEV (reference sequence). The CDR3 sequence is 14 residues long. CDR3 in amino acids: CASSFTGPSYEQYF. CDR3 DNA: TGTGCCAGCAGTTTTACAGGGCCGAGTTACGAGCAGTACTTC.

The rearrangement uses TRBV2 and TRBJ1-4; D perhaps matches TRBD1 (5 bases). The CDR3 length is 15 residues. The germline CDR1 and CDR2 sequences are SNHLY and FYNNEI. V was shortened by 6 bases and J by 11 bases, with 22 bases between the two germline ends. This CDR3 reads CASRVDSPSHGKLFF. CDR3 in DNA: TGTGCCAGCAGGGTTGACAGTCCCTCCCATGGGAAACTGTTTTTT.

The chain employs TRBV19 and TRBJ1-6, with D unresolved. Germline V lookup: CDR1 LNHDA, CDR2 SQIVND (reference sequence). This CDR3 comprises 15 residues. Trimming took off 5 bases at V and 3 bases at J, with 11 bases between the two ends. The CDR3 sequence is CASSAPGFYNSPLHF. CDR3 nucleotide sequence: TGTGCCAGTAGTGCCCCGGGATTCTATAATTCACCCCTCCACTTT.

The chain employs TRBV11-2 and TRBJ2-3; TRBD2 agrees at 8 bases. The V gene's germline CDR1 is SGHAT and CDR2 FQNNGV. J lost 4 bases, V lost 6 bases, and 12 bases had no gene match. The CDR3 is 16 amino acids. The CDR3 DNA follows: TGTGCCAGCAGTACTTCTCCGGGACTAGTGTCAGATACGCAGTATTTT. Amino acids: CASSTSPGLVSDTQYF.

The rearrangement links TRBV19 to TRBJ2-3, with TRBD2 identical over 9 bases. CDR3 length: 17 residues. Looked up from germline, CDR1 is LNHDA and CDR2 is SQIVND (reference sequence). With V trimmed by 5 bases and J by 3 bases, 12 bases remained unmatched. The CDR3 DNA is TGTGCCAGTAGTCGCCGCCCCAGTAGCGGGAGTACAGATACGCAGTATTTT. Translation gives CASSRRPSSGSTDTQYF.

V and J are TRBV25-1 and TRBJ1-6; weak D call: TRBD1 (5 bases). The germline CDR1 and CDR2 sequences are MGHDK and SYGVNS. V gave up 6 bases and J gave up 6 bases, with 21 bases separating them. This CDR3 contains 17 residues. The CDR3 nucleotides read TGTGCCAGCAGGAGAGGCGGGGCGGTAGAGGGTAATTCACCCCTCCACTTT. It is translated as CASRRGGAVEGNSPLHF.